These 4 T cell receptor beta chains share one sample of origin, sequenced in a study of cytomegalovirus exposure and HLA in healthy donors. With 60 Vbeta and 13 Jbeta primers, the PCR was carried out. The table came from immunoSEQ multiplex PCR; TCRdb's copy has only in-frame clones and leaves some out. The sample lists more than 95,000 clones; approximately 79% were seen once. Source material: PBMCs. These receptors all stem from a man younger than 45 in good health and CMV-seronegative.

The genes are TRBV10-1 and TRBJ1-1, with no clear D. Germline V gene sequence: CDR1 WNHNN, CDR2 SYGVQD (reference sequence). Trimming cost V 3 bases and J 1 base, with 15 bases left between them. There are 16 residues in the CDR3. The CDR3 DNA is TGCGCCAGCAGTGAAGGTCCAGGCACATGGAACACTGAAGCTTTCTTT. Translating it yields CASSEGPGTWNTEAFF.

This sequence joins TRBV10-2 and TRBJ1-2; D may be TRBD1 (6 bases). The CDR3 is 14 residues long. Germline V gene sequence: CDR1 WSHSY, CDR2 SAAADI. V was shortened by 6 bases and J by 2 bases, with 13 bases between the two germline ends. CDR3 amino acids: CASRQTGTNYGYTF. In DNA, the CDR3 is TGCGCCAGCAGACAAACCGGGACAAACTATGGCTACACCTTC.

This chain joins TRBV7-2 and TRBJ2-3, with D perhaps TRBD2 (7 bases). Germline V gene lookup returns CDR1 SGHTA and CDR2 FQGNSA. Trimming took off 1 base at V and 6 bases at J, with 26 bases between the two ends. This CDR3 spans 19 amino acids. CDR3 in DNA: TGTGCCAGCAGCTTAGAGCGCCGGGGGGCAATAACTGAGGCCGATACGCAGTATTTT. Encoded protein: CASSLERRGAITEADTQYF.

This chain uses TRBV6-5 with TRBJ1-1; 8 bases match TRBD1. This CDR3 spans 14 amino acids. The junction had 2 bases not matched to a gene; V was cut back by 2 bases and J by 3 bases. In germline, CDR1 is MNHEY, CDR2 SVGAGI. CDR3 nucleotides: TGTGCCAGCAGTTACCCAGGGGGCCACACTGAAGCTTTCTTT. Its translation is CASSYPGGHTEAFF.